Listed here are 8 T cell receptor beta chains from one sample, sequenced in a study of cytotoxic CD8 clonotypes in ibrutinib-treated CLL. Sequencing was performed with immunoSEQ multiplex PCR; in TCRdb, only in-frame clones are kept and a portion is missing. The sample holds about 58,000 clones; over 60% are singletons and the top ten take about 39%. Sequenced here: PBMCs, sampled after 12 months of ibrutinib treatment. The receptor set was obtained from a human donor with chronic lymphocytic leukemia.

The chain combines TRBV6-5 with TRBJ2-7; 8 bases are a match to TRBD1. The ends lost 6 bases at V and 5 bases at J; junction bases unmatched: 9. The CDR3 has 14 residues. Germline CDR1 is MNHEY and CDR2 is SVGAGI. The CDR3 DNA sequence: TGTGCCAGCAGGATCGCAGGGGGCTCTAACGAGCAGTACTTC. As protein: CASRIAGGSNEQYF.

The chain joins TRBV2 to TRBJ2-5, with 7 bases matching TRBD1. The CDR3 runs 14 residues. Germline V gene sequence: CDR1 SNHLY, CDR2 FYNNEI. Trimming took 6 bases from V and 2 from J; bases not matched to a gene: 6. Here the CDR3 DNA reads TGTGCCAGCAGGTGGGACAGCCCTCAAGAGACCCAGTACTTC. The encoded protein is CASRWDSPQETQYF.

The chain employs TRBV6-6 and TRBJ2-2; the D gene is possibly TRBD1 (5 bases). This CDR3 region has 16 residues. Trimming took 4 bases from V and 0 from J, leaving 12 bases between them. The germline gives CDR1 MNHNY, CDR2 SVGAGI (reference sequence). CDR3 DNA: TGTGCCAGCAGTTCTGCACAGGCCTCGAACACCGGGGAGCTGTTTTTT. Protein product: CASSSAQASNTGELFF.

The J gene is TRBJ1-4, the V gene TRBV6-6; 10 bases are a match to TRBD1. Looked up from germline, CDR1 is MNHNY and CDR2 is SVGAGI (reference sequence). V gave up 5 bases and J gave up 7 bases; unmatched junction bases: 4. CDR3 size: 14 residues. CDR3 coding DNA: TGTGCCAGCAGTGGACAGGGGGTGGGTGAAAAACTGTTTTTT. Translated, it gives CASSGQGVGEKLFF.

The V and J genes are TRBV7-9 and TRBJ2-3; D tentatively reads TRBD1 or TRBD2 (5 bases each). The CDR3 is made up of 14 amino acids. Germline lookup yields CDR1 SEHNR and CDR2 FQNEAQ (reference sequence). The ends were cut back, 1 base at V and 9 bases at J, with 14 bases in the middle. DNA for the CDR3: TGTGCCAGCAGCTTAGTTTTGGGGGAGCCAACGCAGTATTTT. Residues: CASSLVLGEPTQYF. The full variable domain, completed using reference TRBV7-9 and TRBJ2-3, is DTGVSQNPRHKITKRGQNVTFRCDPISEHNRLYWYRQTLGQGPEFLTYFQNEAQLEKSRLLSDRFSAERPKGSFSTLEIQRTEQGDSAMYLCASSLVLGEPTQYFGPGTRLTVL.

The V call is TRBV9, the J call TRBJ2-7; D might be TRBD2 (6 bases). V was shortened by 3 bases and J by 1 base, with 14 bases between the two germline ends. Germline V lookup: CDR1 SGDLS, CDR2 YYNGEE. The CDR3 sequence is 15 residues long. This CDR3 reads CASSAESSASYEQYF. The CDR3 DNA sequence: TGTGCCAGCAGCGCCGAATCTAGCGCATCCTACGAGCAGTACTTC.

The CDR3 protein is CASSFSGGFNEQFF. The DNA for the CDR3 is TGTGCCAGCAGCTTTAGCGGGGGGTTCAATGAGCAGTTCTTC. This chain links TRBV11-2 with TRBJ2-1, with 10 bases lining up with TRBD2. This CDR3 spans 14 amino acids. V shed 3 bases and J 6 bases; nucleotides not matched to a gene: 2. Per germline, CDR1 SGHAT and CDR2 FQNNGV.

This clone is classed as medium-sized. The chain has TRBV28 and TRBJ2-3; 7 bases line up with TRBD1. Germline CDR1 and CDR2: MDHEN and SYDVKM. Trimming cost V 5 bases and J 8 bases; bases outside gene matches: 16. CDR3 length: 16 amino acids. CDR3 in DNA: TGTGCCAGCAGTACCAGGAGGCAGGGGGTTCAAGGTACGCAGTATTTT. Translating gives CASSTRRQGVQGTQYF.